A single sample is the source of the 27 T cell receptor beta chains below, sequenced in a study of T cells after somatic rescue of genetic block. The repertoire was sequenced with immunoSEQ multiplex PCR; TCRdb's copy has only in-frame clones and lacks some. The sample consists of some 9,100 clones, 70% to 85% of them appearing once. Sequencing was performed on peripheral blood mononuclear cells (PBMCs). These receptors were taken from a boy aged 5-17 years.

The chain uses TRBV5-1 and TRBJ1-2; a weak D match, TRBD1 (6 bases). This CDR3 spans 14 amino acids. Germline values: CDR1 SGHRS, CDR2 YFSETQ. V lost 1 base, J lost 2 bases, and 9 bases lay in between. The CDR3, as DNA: TGCGCCAGCAGCTTGACAGGGTGGAACTATGGCTACACCTTC. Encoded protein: CASSLTGWNYGYTF.

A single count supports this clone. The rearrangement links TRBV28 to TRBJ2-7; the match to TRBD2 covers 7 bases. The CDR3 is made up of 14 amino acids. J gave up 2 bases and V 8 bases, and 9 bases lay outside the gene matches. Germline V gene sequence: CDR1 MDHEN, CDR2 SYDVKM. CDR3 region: CASGLAGATYEQYF. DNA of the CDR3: TGTGCCAGCGGGTTGGCGGGAGCGACCTACGAGCAGTACTTC.

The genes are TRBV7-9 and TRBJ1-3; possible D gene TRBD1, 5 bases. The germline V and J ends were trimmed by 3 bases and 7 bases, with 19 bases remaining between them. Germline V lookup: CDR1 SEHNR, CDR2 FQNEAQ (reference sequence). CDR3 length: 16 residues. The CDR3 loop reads CASSFLTRGEGNTIYF. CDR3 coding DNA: TGTGCCAGCAGCTTCCTAACACGGGGGGAAGGGAACACCATATATTTT.

CDR3 protein: CASSPFLTGQEETQYF. CDR3 DNA sequence: TGTGCCAGCAGCCCGTTTTTAACGGGGCAGGAGGAGACCCAGTACTTC. The chain is built from TRBV7-3 and TRBJ2-5; D is perhaps TRBD1 or TRBD2 (5 bases each). The germline CDR1 and CDR2 sequences are SGHTA and FQGTGA. Trimming stripped 5 bases from V and 5 bases from J, with 21 bases between. This CDR3 comprises 16 residues.

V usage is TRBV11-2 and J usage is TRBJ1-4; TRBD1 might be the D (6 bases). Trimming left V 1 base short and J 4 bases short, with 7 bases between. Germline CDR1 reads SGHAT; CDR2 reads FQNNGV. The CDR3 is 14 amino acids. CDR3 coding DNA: TGTGCCAGCAGCTTAGGCAGGGGTAATGAAAAACTGTTTTTT. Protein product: CASSLGRGNEKLFF.

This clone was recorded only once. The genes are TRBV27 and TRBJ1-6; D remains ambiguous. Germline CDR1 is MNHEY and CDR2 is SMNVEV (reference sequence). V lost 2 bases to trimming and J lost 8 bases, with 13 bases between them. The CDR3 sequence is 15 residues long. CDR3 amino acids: CASSLLAKADSPLHF. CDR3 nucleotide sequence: TGTGCCAGCAGTTTACTGGCCAAGGCTGATTCACCCCTCCACTTT.

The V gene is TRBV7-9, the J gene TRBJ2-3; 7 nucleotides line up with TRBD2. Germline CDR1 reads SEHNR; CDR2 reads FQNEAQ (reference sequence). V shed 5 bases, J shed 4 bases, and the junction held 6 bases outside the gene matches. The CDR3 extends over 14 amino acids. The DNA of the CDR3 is TGTGCCAGCAGCCCCCGGGCGGGAGCAGATACGCAGTATTTT. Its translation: CASSPRAGADTQYF.

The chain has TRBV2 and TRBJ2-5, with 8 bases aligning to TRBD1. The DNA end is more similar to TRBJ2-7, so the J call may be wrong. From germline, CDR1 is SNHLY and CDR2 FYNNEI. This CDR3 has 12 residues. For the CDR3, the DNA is TGTGCCAGCAGGGACAGGGCCTACGAGCAGTACTTC. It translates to CASRDRAYEQYF.

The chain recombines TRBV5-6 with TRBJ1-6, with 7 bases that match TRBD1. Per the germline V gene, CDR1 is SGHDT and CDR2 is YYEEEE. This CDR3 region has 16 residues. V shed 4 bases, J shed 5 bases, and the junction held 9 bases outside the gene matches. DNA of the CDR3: TGTGCCAGCAGCCGGGGGCTAGGGGGCCATAATTCACCCCTCCACTTT. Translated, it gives CASSRGLGGHNSPLHF.

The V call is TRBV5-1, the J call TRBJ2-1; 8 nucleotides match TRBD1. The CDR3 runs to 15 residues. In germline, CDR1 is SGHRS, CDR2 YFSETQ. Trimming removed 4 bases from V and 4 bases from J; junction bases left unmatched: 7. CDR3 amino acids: CASSRDRGDYNEQFF. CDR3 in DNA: TGCGCCAGCAGCCGTGACAGGGGCGATTACAATGAGCAGTTCTTC.

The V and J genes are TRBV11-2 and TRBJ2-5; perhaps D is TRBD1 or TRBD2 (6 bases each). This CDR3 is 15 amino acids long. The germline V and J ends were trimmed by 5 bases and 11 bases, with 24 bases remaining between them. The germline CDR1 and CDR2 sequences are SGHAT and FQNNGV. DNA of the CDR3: TGTGCCAGCAGCCAGATACGGAGTCTAAGGGGGGAGCAGTACTTC. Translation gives CASSQIRSLRGEQYF.

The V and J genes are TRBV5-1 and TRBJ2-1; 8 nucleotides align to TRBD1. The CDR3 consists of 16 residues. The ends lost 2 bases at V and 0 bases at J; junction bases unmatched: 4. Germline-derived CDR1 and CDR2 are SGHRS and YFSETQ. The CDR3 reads CASSFSGGLSYNEQFF. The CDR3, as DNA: TGCGCCAGCAGCTTCTCAGGGGGCCTCTCCTACAATGAGCAGTTCTTC.

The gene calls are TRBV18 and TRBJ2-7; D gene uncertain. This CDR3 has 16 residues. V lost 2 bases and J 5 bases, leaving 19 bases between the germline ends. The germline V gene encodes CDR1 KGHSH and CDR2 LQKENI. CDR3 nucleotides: TGTGCCAGCTCACCATCGCAGGTAGATGGGATAAACGAGCAGTACTTC. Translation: CASSPSQVDGINEQYF.

CDR3 protein: CASSPNRLPYNEQFF. The CDR3 nucleotides are TGTGCCAGCTCACCAAATCGTCTACCATACAATGAGCAGTTCTTC. This chain connects TRBV18 to TRBJ2-1, with D uncertain. V lost 2 bases and J lost 4, with 12 bases in between. This CDR3 is built from 15 residues. Germline assignment: CDR1 KGHSH and CDR2 LQKENI.

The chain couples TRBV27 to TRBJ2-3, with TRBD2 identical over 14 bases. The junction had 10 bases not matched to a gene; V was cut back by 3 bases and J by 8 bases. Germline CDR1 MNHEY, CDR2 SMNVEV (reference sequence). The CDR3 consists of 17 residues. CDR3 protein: CASSFSRLAGGRSTQYF. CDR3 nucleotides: TGTGCCAGCAGTTTCTCCCGACTAGCGGGGGGGCGGAGTACGCAGTATTTT.

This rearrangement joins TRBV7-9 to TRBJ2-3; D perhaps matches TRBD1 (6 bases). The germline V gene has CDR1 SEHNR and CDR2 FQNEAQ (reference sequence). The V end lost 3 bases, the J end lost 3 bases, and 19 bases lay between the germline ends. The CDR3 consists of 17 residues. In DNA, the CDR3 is TGTGCCAGCAGCTTTGGGCAGGCAATAGGGGGAACAGATACGCAGTATTTT. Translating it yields CASSFGQAIGGTDTQYF.

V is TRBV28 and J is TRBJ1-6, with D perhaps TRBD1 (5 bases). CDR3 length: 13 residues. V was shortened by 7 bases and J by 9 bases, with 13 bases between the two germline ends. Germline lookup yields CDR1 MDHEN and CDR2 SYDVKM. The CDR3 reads CASTRSGGSPLHF. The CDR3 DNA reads TGTGCCAGCACCCGCTCGGGGGGTTCACCCCTCCACTTT.

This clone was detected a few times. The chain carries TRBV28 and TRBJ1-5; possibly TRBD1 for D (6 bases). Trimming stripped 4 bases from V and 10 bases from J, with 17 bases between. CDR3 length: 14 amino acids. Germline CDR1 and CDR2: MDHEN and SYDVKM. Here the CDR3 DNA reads TGTGCCAGCAGTTATCAGGGGCTCCTCAGCCCCCAGCATTTT. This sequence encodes CASSYQGLLSPQHF.

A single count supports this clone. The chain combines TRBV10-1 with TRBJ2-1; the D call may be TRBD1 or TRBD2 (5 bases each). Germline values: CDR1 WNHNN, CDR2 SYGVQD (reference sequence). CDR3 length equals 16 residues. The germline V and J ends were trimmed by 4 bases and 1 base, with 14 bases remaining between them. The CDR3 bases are TGCGCCAGCAGTGGTCAGGGAACGGGGTCCTACAATGAGCAGTTCTTC. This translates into CASSGQGTGSYNEQFF.

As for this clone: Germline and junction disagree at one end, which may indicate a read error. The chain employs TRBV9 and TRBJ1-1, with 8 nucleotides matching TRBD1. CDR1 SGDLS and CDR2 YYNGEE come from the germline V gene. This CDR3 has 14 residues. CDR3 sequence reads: CAGSAGQGFTEAFF. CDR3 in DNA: TGTGCCGGCAGCGCCGGACAGGGTTTCACTGAAGCTTTCTTT. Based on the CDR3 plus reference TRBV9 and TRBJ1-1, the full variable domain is DSGVTQTPKHLITATGQRVTLRCSPRSGDLSVYWYQQSLDQGLQFLIQYYNGEERAKGNILERFSAQQFPDLHSELNLSSLELGDSALYFCAGSAGQGFTEAFFGQGTRLTVV.

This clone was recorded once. The CDR3 region has the DNA TGTGCCAGCAGTTTATCCCCAGGGAGCTCCTACGAGCAGTACTTC. Its protein product is CASSLSPGSSYEQYF. This rearrangement joins TRBV28 to TRBJ2-7; the D gene could be TRBD1 or TRBD2 (5 bases each). V lost 1 base, J lost 0 bases, and 10 bases lay in between. The V gene's germline CDR1 is MDHEN and CDR2 SYDVKM. This CDR3 region has 15 residues.

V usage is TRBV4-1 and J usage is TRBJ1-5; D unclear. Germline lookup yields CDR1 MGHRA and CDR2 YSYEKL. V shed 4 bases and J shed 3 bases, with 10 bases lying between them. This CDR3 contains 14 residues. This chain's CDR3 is CASSPVLFNQPQHF. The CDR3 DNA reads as TGCGCCAGCAGCCCGGTGCTCTTCAATCAGCCCCAGCATTTT.

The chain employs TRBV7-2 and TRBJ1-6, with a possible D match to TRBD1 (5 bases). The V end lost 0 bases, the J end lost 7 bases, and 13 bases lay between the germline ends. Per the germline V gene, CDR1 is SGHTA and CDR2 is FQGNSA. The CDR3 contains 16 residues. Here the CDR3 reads CASSLAQVRVNSPLHF. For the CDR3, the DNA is TGTGCCAGCAGCTTAGCGCAGGTCAGGGTGAATTCACCCCTCCACTTT.

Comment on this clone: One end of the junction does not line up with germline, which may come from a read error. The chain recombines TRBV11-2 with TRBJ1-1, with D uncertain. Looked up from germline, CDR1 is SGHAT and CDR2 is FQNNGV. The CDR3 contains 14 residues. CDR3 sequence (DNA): TGTGCCAGCATCTTAATCGGGGTTTGGGCTGAAGCTTTCTTT. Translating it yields CASILIGVWAEAFF.

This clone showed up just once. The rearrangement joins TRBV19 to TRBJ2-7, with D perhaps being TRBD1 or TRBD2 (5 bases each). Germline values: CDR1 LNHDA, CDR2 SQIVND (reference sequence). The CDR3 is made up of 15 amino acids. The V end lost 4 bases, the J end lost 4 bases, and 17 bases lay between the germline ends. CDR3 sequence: CASSTGRDRGYEQYF. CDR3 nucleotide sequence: TGTGCCAGTAGTACAGGCCGGGACCGAGGTTACGAGCAGTACTTC.

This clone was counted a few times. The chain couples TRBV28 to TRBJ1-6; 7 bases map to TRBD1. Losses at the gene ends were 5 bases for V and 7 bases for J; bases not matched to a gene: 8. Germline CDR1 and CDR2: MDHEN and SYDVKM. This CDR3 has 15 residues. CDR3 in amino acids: CASSPADRRNSPLHF. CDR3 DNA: TGTGCCAGCAGTCCCGCGGACAGGAGGAATTCACCCCTCCACTTT.

The CDR3 reads CASSPPTSQISYNEQFF. CDR3 coding DNA: TGTGCCAGCAGTCCCCCAACTAGCCAGATATCCTACAATGAGCAGTTCTTC. The chain uses TRBV27 and TRBJ2-1; tentative D call: TRBD2 (6 bases). The germline gives CDR1 MNHEY, CDR2 SMNVEV (reference sequence). The length of the CDR3 is 17 residues. The V end was cut by 5 bases, the J end by 1 base, with 18 bases between.